A single sample is the source of the 9 T cell receptor beta chains below, sequenced in a study of T cells after posttransplantation cyclophosphamide. Method: immunoSEQ multiplex PCR; TCRdb's copy keeps in-frame clones and lacks some. The repertoire holds 15,000 or so clones, with roughly 93% as singletons. Cyclophosphamide on days +3 and +4 followed busulfan-fludarabine conditioning and a marrow graft. Here the sequenced sample was CD4+ T cells sorted from blood, taken after allogeneic stem cell transplant with posttransplant cyclophosphamide. The receptor source for this set is a male patient aged 60-69 years who received an allogeneic stem cell transplant from a related donor and was CMV-positive. Some T cells here may be from the graft donor.

The chain links TRBV5-8 to TRBJ1-4; D not certain. V lost 0 bases to trimming and J lost 0 bases, with 9 bases between them. Germline V gives CDR1 SGHTS, CDR2 YDEGEE. CDR3 length: 16 amino acids. CDR3 sequence reads: CASSLGAAATNEKLFF. In DNA, the CDR3 is TGTGCCAGCAGCTTGGGCGCGGCTGCAACTAATGAAAAACTGTTTTTT.

The chain employs TRBV30 and TRBJ1-3; D is ambiguous. Per germline, CDR1 GTSNPN and CDR2 SVGIG (reference sequence). V was cut by 5 bases and J by 1 base, with 6 bases left in between. The CDR3 consists of 12 residues. The CDR3 DNA follows: TGTGCCTGGGGAGGTTCTGGAAACACCATATATTTT. Protein product: CAWGGSGNTIYF.

This chain joins TRBV6-1 and TRBJ2-7; TRBD1 matches at 12 bases. The V and J ends lost 8 bases and 6 bases, in that order; junction bases with no gene match: 8. The V gene's germline CDR1 is MNHNS and CDR2 SASEGT. The CDR3 length is 14 residues. The CDR3 coding sequence is TGTGCCAGCTGCCCGGGACAGGGGGCCACCGAGCAGTACTTC. As protein: CASCPGQGATEQYF.

This chain links TRBV9 with TRBJ2-3; 11 bases align to TRBD2. The CDR3 consists of 16 residues. Germline CDR1 and CDR2: SGDLS and YYNGEE. The junction had 6 bases not matched to a gene; V was cut back by 4 bases and J by 2 bases. CDR3 loop: CASSPTSGGYTDTQYF. The CDR3 nucleotides read TGTGCCAGCAGCCCCACTAGCGGGGGCTACACAGATACGCAGTATTTT.

V is TRBV28 and J is TRBJ2-3, with 7 nucleotides matching TRBD2. Unmatched junction bases numbered 7, after V lost 8 bases and J lost 2 bases. Germline V gene data show CDR1 as MDHEN and CDR2 as SYDVKM. This CDR3 spans 14 amino acids. CDR3 coding DNA: TGTGCCAGCCTTGGGCGGGGGAACACAGATACGCAGTATTTT. Residues: CASLGRGNTDTQYF.

The rearrangement uses TRBV19 and TRBJ1-2; no clear D gene. Germline V lookup: CDR1 LNHDA, CDR2 SQIVND (reference sequence). The CDR3 is made up of 17 amino acids. The V end was cut by 2 bases, the J end by 4 bases, with 20 bases between. CDR3 in amino acids: CASSISFGRKEAYGYTF. In DNA, the CDR3 is TGTGCCAGTAGTATAAGTTTCGGCCGAAAGGAGGCCTATGGCTACACCTTC. Full variable domain (missing parts from reference TRBV19 and TRBJ1-2): DGGITQSPKYLFRKEGQNVTLSCEQNLNHDAMYWYRQDPGQGLRLIYYSQIVNDFQKGDIAEGYSVSREKKESFPLTVTSAQKNPTAFYLCASSISFGRKEAYGYTFGSGTRLTVV.

This clone was found once. The chain has TRBV7-2 and TRBJ1-4; TRBD1 aligns across 10 bases. Germline-derived CDR1 and CDR2 are SGHTA and FQGNSA. V shed 5 bases and J 8 bases; nucleotides not matched to a gene: 5. This CDR3 comprises 14 residues. In DNA form, the CDR3 reads TGTGCCAGCAGCCGACAGGGGGCCGGGGAAAAACTGTTTTTT. It yields the protein CASSRQGAGEKLFF.

The J gene is TRBJ2-5, the V gene TRBV28, with D possibly matching TRBD1 (6 bases). The V gene's germline CDR1 is MDHEN and CDR2 SYDVKM. Trimming took 6 bases from V and 5 from J, leaving 13 bases between them. This CDR3 spans 13 amino acids. CDR3 nucleotide sequence: TGTGCCAGCAGGTTAACAGGGATTGAGACCCAGTACTTC. Translation gives CASRLTGIETQYF.

The chain couples TRBV18 to TRBJ1-4; the match to TRBD1 covers 7 bases. The length of the CDR3 is 14 residues. From germline, CDR1 is KGHSH and CDR2 LQKENI. With 1 base clipped from V and 8 bases from J, the junction kept 4 bases outside the gene matches. CDR3 DNA: TGTGCCAGCTCACCACAGGGGGCTCGGGAAAAACTGTTTTTT. Translation: CASSPQGAREKLFF.